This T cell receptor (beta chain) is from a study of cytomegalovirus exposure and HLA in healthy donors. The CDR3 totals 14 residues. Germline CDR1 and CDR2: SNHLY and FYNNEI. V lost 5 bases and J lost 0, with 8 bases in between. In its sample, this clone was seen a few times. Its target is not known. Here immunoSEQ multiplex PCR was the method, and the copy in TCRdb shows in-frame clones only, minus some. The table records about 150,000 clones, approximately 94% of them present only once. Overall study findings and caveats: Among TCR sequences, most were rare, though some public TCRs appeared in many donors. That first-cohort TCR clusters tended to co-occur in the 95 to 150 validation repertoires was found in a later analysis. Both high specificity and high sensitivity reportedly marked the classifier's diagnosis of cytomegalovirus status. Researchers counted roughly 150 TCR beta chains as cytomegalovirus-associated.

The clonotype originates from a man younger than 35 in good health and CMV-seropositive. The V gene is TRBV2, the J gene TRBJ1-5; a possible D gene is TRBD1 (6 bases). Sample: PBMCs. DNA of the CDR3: TGTGCCAGCAGTCAACAGGGTAGCAATCAGCCCCAGCATTTT. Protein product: CASSQQGSNQPQHF.